Included here is one TCR beta chain sequence, with context. The antigen is undetermined. The record originates from a study of beta chain features in type 1 diabetes. General observations from the study: PCR may have favored shorter templates equally in patients and controls.

The CDR3 runs 14 residues. In germline, CDR1 is MGHRA, CDR2 YSYEKL. Trimming left V 4 bases short and J 1 base short, with 10 bases between. All of the isolated RNA was reverse transcribed, so expressed TCRB transcripts were sequenced. Clones were read by immunoSEQ multiplex PCR, and TCRdb kept only the in-frame ones, dropping some. The repertoire holds more than 150,000 clones, with less than 9.5% as singletons. The sample was central memory CD4+ T cells from blood. The origin of this receptor is a woman aged 18-30 years in good health. The V gene is TRBV4-1, the J gene TRBJ1-1; TRBD1 might be the D (6 bases). In nucleotides, the CDR3 is TGCGCCAGCAGCCCGCAGGGGTCGAACACTGAAGCTTTCTTT. This gives the protein CASSPQGSNTEAFF.